These T cell receptor beta chains were read from a single sample in a study of T-cell reconstitution after alpha-beta-depleted transplantation in children. TCRdb reprocessed the PCR reads with MiXCR, giving one entry per CDR3 protein. The repertoire includes approximately 110,000 distinct CDR3 sequences, approximately 22% of them detected once, and roughly 10% sits in the top ten. Sequenced here: PBMCs, mostly from graft donor cells, sampled 180 days after TCRalphabeta/CD19-depleted stem cell transplant. All receptors come from a male patient between 2 and 15 years old who had a stem cell transplant for chronic granulomatous disease, so the T cells may come from the graft donor. Each CDR3 is given with its conserved first and last residue. The order of the fields is clone size, V gene, D gene, J gene, CDR3 protein, CDR3 DNA. D genes are given only for firm matches. Not all rows give a size; the values are once, few, many and, for expanded clones, a class.

few	TRBV12-3/TRBV12-4	.	TRBJ2-1	CASSLGRGGQSSYNEQFF	TGTGCCAGCAGTTTAGGGAGGGGGGGGCAGAGCTCCTACAATGAGCAGTTCTTC
many	TRBV27	.	TRBJ2-1	CASSLPSSSYNEQFF	TGTGCCAGCAGTTTACCCTCGAGCTCCTACAATGAGCAGTTCTTC
few	TRBV25-1	.	TRBJ2-7	CASSEYNSPYEQYF	TGTGCCAGCAGTGAATATAACAGCCCCTACGAGCAGTACTTC
few	TRBV20-1	.	TRBJ2-1	CSASLGSYEQFF	TGCAGTGCTAGCCTCGGGAGCTATGAGCAGTTCTTC
.	TRBV5-5	TRBD1	TRBJ1-4	CASSLMGQGAEKLFF	TGTGCCAGCAGCTTGATGGGACAGGGGGCTGAAAAACTGTTTTTT
few	TRBV9	.	TRBJ2-1	CASSVEVSSYNEQFF	TGTGCCAGCAGCGTAGAAGTAAGCTCCTACAATGAGCAGTTCTTC
.	TRBV28	.	TRBJ2-6	CASSFNSKSSGANVLTF	TGTGCCAGCAGTTTCAACAGTAAGAGCTCTGGGGCCAACGTCCTGACTTTC
few	TRBV29-1	.	TRBJ2-7	CSAGESEQYF	TGCAGCGCTGGGGAGAGTGAGCAGTACTTC
.	TRBV7-8	TRBD2	TRBJ2-1	CASSLGRTSGNEQFF	TGTGCCAGCAGCTTAGGGAGGACTAGCGGTAATGAGCAGTTCTTC
many	TRBV4-3	TRBD2	TRBJ2-4	CASSPSGGKNIQYF	TGCGCCAGCAGCCCGTCGGGGGGCAAAAACATTCAGTACTTC
many	TRBV20-1	TRBD1	TRBJ2-5	CSATPTGFETQYF	TGCAGTGCCACCCCGACAGGGTTCGAGACCCAGTACTTC
.	TRBV7-9	.	TRBJ1-3	CASSLIRSTGFGNTIYF	TGTGCCAGCAGCTTAATCAGAAGCACAGGGTTTGGAAACACCATATATTTT
medium-sized	TRBV27	.	TRBJ2-7	CASSFGVSYEQYF	TGTGCCAGCAGTTTCGGAGTCTCCTACGAGCAGTACTTC
.	TRBV12-3/TRBV12-4	.	TRBJ2-3	CASSLDSSTDTQYF	TGTGCCAGCAGTTTAGACTCCAGCACAGATACGCAGTATTTT
many	TRBV29-1	TRBD1	TRBJ2-7	CSVVPGQGVLPYEQYF	TGCAGCGTGGTTCCGGGACAGGGAGTCCTTCCCTACGAGCAGTACTTC
few	TRBV6-2/TRBV6-3	.	TRBJ2-1	CASSNRSKKSSYNEQFF	TGTGCCAGCAGCAACCGGAGCAAAAAGAGCTCCTACAATGAGCAGTTCTTC
.	TRBV11-3	TRBD1	TRBJ2-1	CASSLTGEYNEQFF	TGTGCCAGCAGCCTCACAGGGGAATACAATGAGCAGTTCTTC
.	TRBV7-9	TRBD1	TRBJ1-2	CASGRKGAPNYGYTF	TGTGCCAGCGGCCGGAAGGGGGCCCCTAACTATGGCTACACCTTC
few	TRBV20-1	.	TRBJ2-1	CSAPGLIYNEQFF	TGCAGTGCACCGGGACTGATATACAATGAGCAGTTCTTC
few	TRBV29-1	.	TRBJ2-1	CSVAVLSGRDQGNEQFF	TGCAGCGTTGCGGTCTTATCGGGTCGGGACCAGGGGAATGAGCAGTTCTTC
many	TRBV12-3/TRBV12-4	.	TRBJ1-5	CASSAWSRKSNQPQHF	TGTGCCAGCAGCGCTTGGTCCAGGAAATCCAATCAGCCCCAGCATTTT
.	TRBV7-6	TRBD1	TRBJ2-1	CASSLVVGQLYNEQFF	TGTGCCAGCAGCTTAGTTGTGGGACAGCTATACAATGAGCAGTTCTTC
many	TRBV5-4	TRBD1	TRBJ2-1	CASSLARGQVGNEQFF	TGTGCCAGCAGCTTGGCTAGGGGACAGGTGGGGAATGAGCAGTTCTTC
.	TRBV4-1	.	TRBJ2-4	CASSQWPENIQYF	TGCGCCAGCAGCCAGTGGCCGGAAAACATTCAGTACTTC
few	TRBV29-1	TRBD1	TRBJ2-5	CSVEDLAGGGETQYF	TGCAGCGTTGAAGATCTGGCAGGGGGTGGGGAGACCCAGTACTTC
.	TRBV5-1	TRBD1	TRBJ1-2	CASSLETGFGYGYTF	TGCGCCAGCAGCTTGGAGACAGGGTTTGGCTATGGCTACACCTTC
many	TRBV5-5	.	TRBJ1-5	CASSLELQGYQPQHF	TGTGCCAGCAGCTTGGAGCTTCAGGGTTATCAGCCCCAGCATTTT
few	TRBV29-1	.	TRBJ1-2	CSVNHKSLGYGYTF	TGCAGCGTAAACCACAAGAGTTTGGGCTATGGCTACACCTTC